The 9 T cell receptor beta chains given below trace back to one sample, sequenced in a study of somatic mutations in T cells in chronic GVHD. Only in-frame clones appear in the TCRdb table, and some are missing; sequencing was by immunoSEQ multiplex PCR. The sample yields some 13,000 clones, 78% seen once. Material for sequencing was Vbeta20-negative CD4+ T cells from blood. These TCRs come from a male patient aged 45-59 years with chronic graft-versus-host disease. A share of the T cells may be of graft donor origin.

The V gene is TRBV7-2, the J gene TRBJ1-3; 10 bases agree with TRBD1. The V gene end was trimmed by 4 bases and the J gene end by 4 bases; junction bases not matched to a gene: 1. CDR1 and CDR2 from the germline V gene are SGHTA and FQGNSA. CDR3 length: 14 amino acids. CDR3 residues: CASSWGQGGNTIYF. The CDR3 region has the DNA TGTGCCAGCAGCTGGGGACAGGGGGGAAACACCATATATTTT.

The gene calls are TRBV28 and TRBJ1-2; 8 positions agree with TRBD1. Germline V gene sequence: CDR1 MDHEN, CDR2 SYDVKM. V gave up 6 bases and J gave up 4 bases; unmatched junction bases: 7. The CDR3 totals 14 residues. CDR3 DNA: TGTGCCAGCAGAGCCTCAGGGGGCGTCTATGGCTACACCTTC. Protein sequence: CASRASGGVYGYTF.

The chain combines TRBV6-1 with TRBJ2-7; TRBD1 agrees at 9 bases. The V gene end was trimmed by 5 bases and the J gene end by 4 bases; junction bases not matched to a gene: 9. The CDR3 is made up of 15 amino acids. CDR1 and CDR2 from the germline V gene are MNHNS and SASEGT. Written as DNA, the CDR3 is TGTGCCAGCAGTTTTGGACAGGGGAAGACTTACGAGCAGTACTTC. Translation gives CASSFGQGKTYEQYF.

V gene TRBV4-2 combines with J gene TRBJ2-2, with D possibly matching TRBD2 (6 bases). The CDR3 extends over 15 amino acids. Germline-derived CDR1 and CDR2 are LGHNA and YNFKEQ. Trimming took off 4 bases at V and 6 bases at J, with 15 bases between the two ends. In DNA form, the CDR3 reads TGTGCCAGCAGCCGCGTAGCGGTTTCCCCCGGGGAGCTGTTTTTT. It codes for CASSRVAVSPGELFF.

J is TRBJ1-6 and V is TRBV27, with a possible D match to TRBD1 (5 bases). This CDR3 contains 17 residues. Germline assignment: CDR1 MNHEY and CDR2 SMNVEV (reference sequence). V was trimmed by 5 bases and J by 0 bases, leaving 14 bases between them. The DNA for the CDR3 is TGTGCCAGCAGTCCCCAGGAGGGGAGCTCCTATAATTCACCCCTCCACTTT. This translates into CASSPQEGSSYNSPLHF.

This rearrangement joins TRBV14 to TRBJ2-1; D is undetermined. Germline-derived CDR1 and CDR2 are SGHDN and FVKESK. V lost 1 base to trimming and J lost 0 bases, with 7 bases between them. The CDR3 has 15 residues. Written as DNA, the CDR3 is TGTGCCAGCAGCCAAGGGTTTAGCTCCTACAATGAGCAGTTCTTC. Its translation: CASSQGFSSYNEQFF. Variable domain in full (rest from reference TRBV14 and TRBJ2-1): EAGVTQFPSHSVIEKGQTVTLRCDPISGHDNLYWYRRVMGKEIKFLLHFVKESKQDESGMPNNRFLAERTGGTYSTLKVQPAELEDSGVYFCASSQGFSSYNEQFFGPGTRLTVL.

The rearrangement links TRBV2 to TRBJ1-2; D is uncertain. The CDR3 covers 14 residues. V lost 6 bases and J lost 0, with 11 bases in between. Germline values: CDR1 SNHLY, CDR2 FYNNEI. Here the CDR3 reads CASSRDLTNYGYTF. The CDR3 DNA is TGTGCCAGCAGCCGAGATTTAACTAACTATGGCTACACCTTC.

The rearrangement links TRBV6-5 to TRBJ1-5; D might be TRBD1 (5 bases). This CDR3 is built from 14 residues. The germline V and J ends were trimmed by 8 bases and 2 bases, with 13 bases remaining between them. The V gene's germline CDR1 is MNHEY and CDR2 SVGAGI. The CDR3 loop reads CASAFRVGNQPQHF. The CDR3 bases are TGTGCCAGCGCATTCAGGGTGGGCAATCAGCCCCAGCATTTT.

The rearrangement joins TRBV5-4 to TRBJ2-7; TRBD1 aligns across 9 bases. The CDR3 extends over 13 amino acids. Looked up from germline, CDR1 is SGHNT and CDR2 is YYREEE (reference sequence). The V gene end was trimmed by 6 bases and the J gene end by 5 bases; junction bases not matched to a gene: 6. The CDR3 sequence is CASKRTGDHEQYF. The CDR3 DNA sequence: TGTGCCAGCAAAAGGACAGGGGACCACGAGCAGTACTTC.